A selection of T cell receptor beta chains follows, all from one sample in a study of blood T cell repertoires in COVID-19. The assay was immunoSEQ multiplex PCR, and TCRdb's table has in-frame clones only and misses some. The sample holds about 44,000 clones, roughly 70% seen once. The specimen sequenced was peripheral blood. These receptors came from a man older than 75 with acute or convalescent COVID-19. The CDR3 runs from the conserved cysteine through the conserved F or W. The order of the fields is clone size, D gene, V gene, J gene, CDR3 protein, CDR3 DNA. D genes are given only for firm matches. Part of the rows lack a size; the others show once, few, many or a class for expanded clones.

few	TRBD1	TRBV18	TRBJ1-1	CASSRQGENTEAFF	TGTGCCAGCTCTCGACAGGGGGAGAACACTGAAGCTTTCTTT
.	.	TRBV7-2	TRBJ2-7	CASRGGAGRYYEQYF	TGTGCCAGCAGGGGGGGGGCGGGGCGGTATTACGAGCAGTACTTC
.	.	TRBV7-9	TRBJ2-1	CASSLDGRGYNEQFF	TGTGCCAGCAGCTTAGACGGGAGAGGGTACAATGAGCAGTTCTTC
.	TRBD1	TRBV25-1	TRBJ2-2	CATGTGGPYLNTGELFF	TGTGCTACGGGGACAGGGGGGCCGTATTTGAACACCGGGGAGCTGTTTTTT
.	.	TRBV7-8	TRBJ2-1	CASSPTPGRRRELSYNEQFF	TGTGCCAGCAGCCCAACCCCGGGGCGTCGGCGGGAACTATCCTACAATGAGCAGTTCTTC
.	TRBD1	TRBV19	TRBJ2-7	CASSAGGTGAYEQYF	TGTGCCAGTAGTGCTGGGGGGACAGGGGCCTACGAGCAGTACTTC
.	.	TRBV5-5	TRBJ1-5	CASSLGGVREPQHF	TGTGCCAGCAGCTTGGGGGGCGTCCGGGAGCCCCAGCATTTT
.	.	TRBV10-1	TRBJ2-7	CASSPQGGHEQYF	TGCGCCAGCAGCCCCCAGGGAGGACACGAGCAGTACTTC
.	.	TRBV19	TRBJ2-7	CASSIIAGGGYEQYF	TGTGCCAGTAGTATAATCGCTGGGGGCGGCTACGAGCAGTACTTC
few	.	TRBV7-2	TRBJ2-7	CASSPRGYEQYF	TGTGCCAGCAGCCCCCGGGGCTACGAGCAGTACTTC
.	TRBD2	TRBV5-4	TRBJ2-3	CASSDVRASGSSDTQYF	TGTGCCAGCAGCGACGTCCGGGCTAGCGGGAGCTCAGATACGCAGTATTTT
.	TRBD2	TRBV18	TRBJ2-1	CASSSTSGRFDEQFF	TGTGCCAGCTCATCGACTAGCGGGAGGTTCGATGAGCAGTTCTTC
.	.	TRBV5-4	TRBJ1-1	CASSSRTRADTEAFF	TGTGCCAGCAGCTCGAGGACTAGGGCGGACACTGAAGCTTTCTTT
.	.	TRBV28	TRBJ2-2	CASSFYGTNTGELFF	TGTGCCAGCAGTTTCTACGGGACGAACACCGGGGAGCTGTTTTTT
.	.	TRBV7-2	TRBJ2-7	CASSLAGQVGHEQYF	TGTGCCAGCAGCTTAGCTGGGCAGGTGGGCCACGAGCAGTACTTC
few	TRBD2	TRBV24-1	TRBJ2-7	CATEEYRGTSTAGRNEQYF	TGTGCCACCGAAGAGTACAGAGGGACTAGCACCGCGGGGCGAAACGAGCAGTACTTC
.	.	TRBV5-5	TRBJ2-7	CASSQGGSFSYEQYF	TGTGCCAGCAGCCAAGGAGGCAGTTTCTCCTACGAGCAGTACTTC
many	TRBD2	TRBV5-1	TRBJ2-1	CASSLTSGSHEQFF	TGCGCCAGCTCGTTGACTAGCGGGAGCCATGAGCAGTTCTTC
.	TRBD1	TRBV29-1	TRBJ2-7	CSVEDRGQGPLEQYF	TGCAGCGTTGAAGATCGAGGACAGGGACCGCTCGAGCAGTACTTC